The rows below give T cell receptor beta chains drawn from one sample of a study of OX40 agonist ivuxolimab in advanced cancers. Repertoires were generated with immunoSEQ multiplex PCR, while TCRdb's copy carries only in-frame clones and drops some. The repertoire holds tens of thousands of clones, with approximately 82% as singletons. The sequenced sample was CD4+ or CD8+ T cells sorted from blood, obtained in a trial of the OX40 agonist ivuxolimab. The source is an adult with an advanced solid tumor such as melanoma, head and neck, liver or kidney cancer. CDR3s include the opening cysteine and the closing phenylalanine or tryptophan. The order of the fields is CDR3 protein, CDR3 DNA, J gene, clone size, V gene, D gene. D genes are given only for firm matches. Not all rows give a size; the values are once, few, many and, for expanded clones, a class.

CDR3: CASKGSGESQPQHF
DNA: TGTGCCAGCAAGGGGAGTGGGGAAAGTCAGCCCCAGCATTTT
J: TRBJ1-5
size: .
V: TRBV19
D: .

CDR3: CASSFFTDTQYF
DNA: TGTGCCAGCAGCTTTTTCACAGATACGCAGTATTTT
J: TRBJ2-3
size: .
V: TRBV5-4
D: .

CDR3: CASSSRLYYEQYF
DNA: TGTGCCAGCAGCTCCAGGTTGTACTACGAGCAGTACTTC
J: TRBJ2-7
size: .
V: TRBV5-6
D: .

CDR3: CASSPLGLAPYNEQFF
DNA: TGTGCCAGCAGCCCATTGGGACTAGCGCCCTACAATGAGCAGTTCTTC
J: TRBJ2-1
size: .
V: TRBV14
D: TRBD2

CDR3: CASSVAGGRYEQYF
DNA: TGTGCCAGCAGCGTAGCAGGGGGCCGTTACGAGCAGTACTTC
J: TRBJ2-7
size: .
V: TRBV9
D: TRBD1

CDR3: CASKPGGNSYEQYF
DNA: TGTGCCAGCAAACCAGGGGGGAACTCCTACGAGCAGTACTTC
J: TRBJ2-7
size: .
V: TRBV6-5
D: .

CDR3: CASSLSTGTEAFF
DNA: TGTGCCAGCAGTTTATCGACAGGGACTGAAGCTTTCTTT
J: TRBJ1-1
size: .
V: TRBV27
D: TRBD1

CDR3: CASSRHPNYGYTF
DNA: TGTGCCAGCAGTAGGCACCCTAACTATGGCTACACCTTC
J: TRBJ1-2
size: .
V: TRBV6-5
D: .

CDR3: CASSELAGGLYEQFF
DNA: TGTGCCAGCAGCGAACTAGCGGGAGGGTTGTATGAGCAGTTCTTC
J: TRBJ2-1
size: .
V: TRBV9
D: TRBD2

CDR3: CAGQVGQGAREQYF
DNA: TGTGCCGGACAAGTGGGACAGGGGGCGAGGGAGCAGTACTTC
J: TRBJ2-7
size: .
V: TRBV6-5
D: TRBD1

CDR3: CASSFTGVPSTDTQYF
DNA: TGCGCCAGCAGCTTCACAGGAGTACCTAGCACAGATACGCAGTATTTT
J: TRBJ2-3
size: .
V: TRBV5-1
D: .

CDR3: CASSYSNAQRETQYF
DNA: TGTGCCAGCAGTTACTCGAACGCCCAAAGGGAGACCCAGTACTTC
J: TRBJ2-5
size: .
V: TRBV6-5
D: .

CDR3: CASSLTNTEAFF
DNA: TGTGCCAGCAGTTTAACGAACACTGAAGCTTTCTTT
J: TRBJ1-1
size: .
V: TRBV28
D: .

CDR3: CASEEGPTGNTIYF
DNA: TGTGCCAGCGAAGAGGGTCCTACTGGAAACACCATATATTTT
J: TRBJ1-3
size: .
V: TRBV6-5
D: .

CDR3: CASSTDRRNTEAFF
DNA: TGTGCCAGCAGCACAGACAGAAGGAACACTGAAGCTTTCTTT
J: TRBJ1-1
size: .
V: TRBV7-9
D: .

CDR3: CASKADEETQYF
DNA: TGTGCCAGCAAGGCGGACGAAGAGACCCAGTACTTC
J: TRBJ2-5
size: .
V: TRBV9
D: .

CDR3: CASRCRLAQRKNIQYF
DNA: TGTGCCAGCAGATGTAGGCTAGCGCAAAGAAAAAACATTCAGTACTTC
J: TRBJ2-4
size: .
V: TRBV21-1
D: .

CDR3: CASSDGSYEQYF
DNA: TGTGCCAGTAGCGACGGATCCTACGAGCAGTACTTC
J: TRBJ2-7
size: .
V: TRBV19
D: .

CDR3: CASSLVGARTGGDGYTF
DNA: TGTGCCAGCAGCTTGGTAGGAGCGAGGACAGGGGGCGATGGCTACACCTTC
J: TRBJ1-2
size: .
V: TRBV5-6
D: TRBD1

CDR3: CASSESGFGGKAYEQYF
DNA: TGCGCCAGCAGTGAGAGCGGGTTTGGCGGGAAGGCCTACGAGCAGTACTTC
J: TRBJ2-7
size: .
V: TRBV10-1
D: .

CDR3: CAISGGGLRLNTEAFF
DNA: TGTGCCATCAGTGGGGGGGGTTTACGGCTGAACACTGAAGCTTTCTTT
J: TRBJ1-1
size: .
V: TRBV10-3
D: .

CDR3: CASSPMDRLRTGELFF
DNA: TGTGCCAGCAGCCCGATGGACAGGCTGAGGACCGGGGAGCTGTTTTTT
J: TRBJ2-2
size: .
V: TRBV14
D: TRBD1

CDR3: CASSFIGNTEAFF
DNA: TGTGCCAGCAGTTTTATCGGGAACACTGAAGCTTTCTTT
J: TRBJ1-1
size: .
V: TRBV27
D: .

CDR3: CASSWDTGNNEQFF
DNA: TGTGCCAGCTCTTGGGACACGGGGAACAATGAGCAGTTCTTC
J: TRBJ2-1
size: .
V: TRBV27
D: .

CDR3: CASSPLYEQYF
DNA: TGTGCCAGCAGTCCCCTCTACGAGCAGTACTTC
J: TRBJ2-7
size: .
V: TRBV28
D: .

CDR3: CASSLGVTGFSYEQYF
DNA: TGTGCCAGCAGCTTGGGTGTGACAGGTTTTTCCTACGAGCAGTACTTC
J: TRBJ2-7
size: .
V: TRBV5-5
D: .

CDR3: CASSLGPWSYEQYF
DNA: TGTGCCAGCAGCTTAGGGCCATGGAGCTACGAGCAGTACTTC
J: TRBJ2-7
size: once
V: TRBV5-5
D: .

CDR3: CASSLRDRGHNEQFF
DNA: TGTGCCAGCAGCCTCCGGGACAGGGGGCACAATGAGCAGTTCTTC
J: TRBJ2-1
size: .
V: TRBV13
D: TRBD1

CDR3: CASSLNRAYEQYF
DNA: TGCGCCAGCAGCTTAAACAGGGCGTACGAGCAGTACTTC
J: TRBJ2-7
size: once
V: TRBV5-1
D: .

CDR3: CASSFPRAGAHNEQFF
DNA: TGTGCCAGCAGCTTCCCCCGAGCGGGAGCCCACAATGAGCAGTTCTTC
J: TRBJ2-1
size: .
V: TRBV7-6
D: TRBD2

CDR3: CASGLGVDYEQYF
DNA: TGTGCCAGCGGATTAGGGGTCGATTACGAGCAGTACTTC
J: TRBJ2-7
size: .
V: TRBV27
D: .

CDR3: CASSHRQGAYSNQPQHF
DNA: TGTGCCAGCAGTCACCGGCAGGGGGCTTATAGCAATCAGCCCCAGCATTTT
J: TRBJ1-5
size: .
V: TRBV27
D: TRBD1

CDR3: CATSRDRDSETYEQYF
DNA: TGTGCCACCAGCAGAGACCGGGACAGCGAGACCTACGAGCAGTACTTC
J: TRBJ2-7
size: .
V: TRBV15
D: TRBD1

CDR3: CASSLAGGTQYF
DNA: TGTGCCAGTAGTCTAGCGGGAGGGACCCAGTACTTC
J: TRBJ2-5
size: once
V: TRBV19
D: TRBD2

CDR3: CASSLEAGTGPYNEQFF
DNA: TGTGCCAGCAGCTTGGAAGCCGGGACAGGGCCCTACAATGAGCAGTTCTTC
J: TRBJ2-1
size: .
V: TRBV7-8
D: TRBD1

CDR3: CASRRDSHSNQPQHF
DNA: TGTGCCAGCAGACGGGACAGCCATAGCAATCAGCCCCAGCATTTT
J: TRBJ1-5
size: .
V: TRBV6-5
D: TRBD1

CDR3: CAGGALLSGSHNEQFF
DNA: TGTGCCGGGGGAGCCTTGTTGAGCGGGAGCCACAATGAGCAGTTCTTC
J: TRBJ2-1
size: .
V: TRBV28
D: TRBD2

CDR3: CASSTPWDIEVFF
DNA: TGTGCCAGCAGCACCCCTTGGGACATAGAGGTGTTTTTT
J: TRBJ1-4
size: .
V: TRBV7-9
D: .

CDR3: CASSLEGLDQPQHF
DNA: TGTGCCAGCAGCTTAGAGGGGTTGGACCAGCCCCAGCATTTT
J: TRBJ1-5
size: .
V: TRBV5-8
D: .

CDR3: CASSLIHGGNEQFF
DNA: TGCGCCAGCAGCCTCATCCATGGGGGCAATGAGCAGTTCTTC
J: TRBJ2-1
size: .
V: TRBV4-1
D: .